The text below deals with one T cell receptor (beta chain). Its target is not known. This specimen comes from a study of OX40 agonist ivuxolimab in advanced cancers. Study at large: Two cutaneous melanoma patients and one hepatocellular carcinoma patient, three in all, had partial responses. Study-level results: With doses of 0.1-3.0 mg/kg, partial responders showed among the lowest clonal expansion.

Blood sampling took place at baseline, cycle 4 day 1, and cycle 7 day 1. Assay used: immunoSEQ multiplex PCR; TCRdb lists only in-frame clones, some missing. The sample records about 57,000 clones, around four fifths being singletons. The V gene's germline CDR1 is MNHEY and CDR2 SMNVEV (reference sequence). This CDR3 is 14 amino acids long. Trimming removed 5 bases from V and 3 bases from J, with 12 bases in between. This clonotype was obtained from an adult with an advanced solid tumor such as melanoma, head and neck, liver or kidney cancer. This rearrangement joins TRBV27 to TRBJ2-3; no definite D call. The source was CD4+ or CD8+ T cells sorted from blood, collected in a trial of the OX40 agonist ivuxolimab. The CDR3 DNA is TGTGCCAGCAGTGCCACCTGGAGAACAGATACGCAGTATTTT. It translates to CASSATWRTDTQYF.